This T cell receptor (beta chain) stems from a study of siplizumab effects on memory and regulatory T cells. Notes on the study in general: It was never confirmed that proliferating Tregs from siplizumab cultures were suppressive. There were only a minor fraction of alloreactive clones that mapped to unstimulated subsets.

For every sample, about 10^5 TCR templates were assayed. TCRdb's table, derived via immunoSEQ multiplex PCR, lists solely in-frame clones and lacks some. The table shows some 100,000 clones, with around 97% occurring only once. Note on this clone: Antigen unknown.

The receptor was derived from a human donor in good health. The sequencing sample was made of naive CD4+ T cells sorted from blood.

CDR3: CASSYTGEGPNYGYTF. CDR3 nucleotides: TGTGCCAGCAGTTATACAGGGGAGGGCCCTAACTATGGCTACACCTTC. The chain has TRBV6-5 and TRBJ1-2; 7 nucleotides align to TRBD1. J gave up 0 bases and V 3 bases, and 7 bases lay outside the gene matches. This CDR3 is 16 amino acids long. Germline CDR1 is MNHEY and CDR2 is SVGAGI.